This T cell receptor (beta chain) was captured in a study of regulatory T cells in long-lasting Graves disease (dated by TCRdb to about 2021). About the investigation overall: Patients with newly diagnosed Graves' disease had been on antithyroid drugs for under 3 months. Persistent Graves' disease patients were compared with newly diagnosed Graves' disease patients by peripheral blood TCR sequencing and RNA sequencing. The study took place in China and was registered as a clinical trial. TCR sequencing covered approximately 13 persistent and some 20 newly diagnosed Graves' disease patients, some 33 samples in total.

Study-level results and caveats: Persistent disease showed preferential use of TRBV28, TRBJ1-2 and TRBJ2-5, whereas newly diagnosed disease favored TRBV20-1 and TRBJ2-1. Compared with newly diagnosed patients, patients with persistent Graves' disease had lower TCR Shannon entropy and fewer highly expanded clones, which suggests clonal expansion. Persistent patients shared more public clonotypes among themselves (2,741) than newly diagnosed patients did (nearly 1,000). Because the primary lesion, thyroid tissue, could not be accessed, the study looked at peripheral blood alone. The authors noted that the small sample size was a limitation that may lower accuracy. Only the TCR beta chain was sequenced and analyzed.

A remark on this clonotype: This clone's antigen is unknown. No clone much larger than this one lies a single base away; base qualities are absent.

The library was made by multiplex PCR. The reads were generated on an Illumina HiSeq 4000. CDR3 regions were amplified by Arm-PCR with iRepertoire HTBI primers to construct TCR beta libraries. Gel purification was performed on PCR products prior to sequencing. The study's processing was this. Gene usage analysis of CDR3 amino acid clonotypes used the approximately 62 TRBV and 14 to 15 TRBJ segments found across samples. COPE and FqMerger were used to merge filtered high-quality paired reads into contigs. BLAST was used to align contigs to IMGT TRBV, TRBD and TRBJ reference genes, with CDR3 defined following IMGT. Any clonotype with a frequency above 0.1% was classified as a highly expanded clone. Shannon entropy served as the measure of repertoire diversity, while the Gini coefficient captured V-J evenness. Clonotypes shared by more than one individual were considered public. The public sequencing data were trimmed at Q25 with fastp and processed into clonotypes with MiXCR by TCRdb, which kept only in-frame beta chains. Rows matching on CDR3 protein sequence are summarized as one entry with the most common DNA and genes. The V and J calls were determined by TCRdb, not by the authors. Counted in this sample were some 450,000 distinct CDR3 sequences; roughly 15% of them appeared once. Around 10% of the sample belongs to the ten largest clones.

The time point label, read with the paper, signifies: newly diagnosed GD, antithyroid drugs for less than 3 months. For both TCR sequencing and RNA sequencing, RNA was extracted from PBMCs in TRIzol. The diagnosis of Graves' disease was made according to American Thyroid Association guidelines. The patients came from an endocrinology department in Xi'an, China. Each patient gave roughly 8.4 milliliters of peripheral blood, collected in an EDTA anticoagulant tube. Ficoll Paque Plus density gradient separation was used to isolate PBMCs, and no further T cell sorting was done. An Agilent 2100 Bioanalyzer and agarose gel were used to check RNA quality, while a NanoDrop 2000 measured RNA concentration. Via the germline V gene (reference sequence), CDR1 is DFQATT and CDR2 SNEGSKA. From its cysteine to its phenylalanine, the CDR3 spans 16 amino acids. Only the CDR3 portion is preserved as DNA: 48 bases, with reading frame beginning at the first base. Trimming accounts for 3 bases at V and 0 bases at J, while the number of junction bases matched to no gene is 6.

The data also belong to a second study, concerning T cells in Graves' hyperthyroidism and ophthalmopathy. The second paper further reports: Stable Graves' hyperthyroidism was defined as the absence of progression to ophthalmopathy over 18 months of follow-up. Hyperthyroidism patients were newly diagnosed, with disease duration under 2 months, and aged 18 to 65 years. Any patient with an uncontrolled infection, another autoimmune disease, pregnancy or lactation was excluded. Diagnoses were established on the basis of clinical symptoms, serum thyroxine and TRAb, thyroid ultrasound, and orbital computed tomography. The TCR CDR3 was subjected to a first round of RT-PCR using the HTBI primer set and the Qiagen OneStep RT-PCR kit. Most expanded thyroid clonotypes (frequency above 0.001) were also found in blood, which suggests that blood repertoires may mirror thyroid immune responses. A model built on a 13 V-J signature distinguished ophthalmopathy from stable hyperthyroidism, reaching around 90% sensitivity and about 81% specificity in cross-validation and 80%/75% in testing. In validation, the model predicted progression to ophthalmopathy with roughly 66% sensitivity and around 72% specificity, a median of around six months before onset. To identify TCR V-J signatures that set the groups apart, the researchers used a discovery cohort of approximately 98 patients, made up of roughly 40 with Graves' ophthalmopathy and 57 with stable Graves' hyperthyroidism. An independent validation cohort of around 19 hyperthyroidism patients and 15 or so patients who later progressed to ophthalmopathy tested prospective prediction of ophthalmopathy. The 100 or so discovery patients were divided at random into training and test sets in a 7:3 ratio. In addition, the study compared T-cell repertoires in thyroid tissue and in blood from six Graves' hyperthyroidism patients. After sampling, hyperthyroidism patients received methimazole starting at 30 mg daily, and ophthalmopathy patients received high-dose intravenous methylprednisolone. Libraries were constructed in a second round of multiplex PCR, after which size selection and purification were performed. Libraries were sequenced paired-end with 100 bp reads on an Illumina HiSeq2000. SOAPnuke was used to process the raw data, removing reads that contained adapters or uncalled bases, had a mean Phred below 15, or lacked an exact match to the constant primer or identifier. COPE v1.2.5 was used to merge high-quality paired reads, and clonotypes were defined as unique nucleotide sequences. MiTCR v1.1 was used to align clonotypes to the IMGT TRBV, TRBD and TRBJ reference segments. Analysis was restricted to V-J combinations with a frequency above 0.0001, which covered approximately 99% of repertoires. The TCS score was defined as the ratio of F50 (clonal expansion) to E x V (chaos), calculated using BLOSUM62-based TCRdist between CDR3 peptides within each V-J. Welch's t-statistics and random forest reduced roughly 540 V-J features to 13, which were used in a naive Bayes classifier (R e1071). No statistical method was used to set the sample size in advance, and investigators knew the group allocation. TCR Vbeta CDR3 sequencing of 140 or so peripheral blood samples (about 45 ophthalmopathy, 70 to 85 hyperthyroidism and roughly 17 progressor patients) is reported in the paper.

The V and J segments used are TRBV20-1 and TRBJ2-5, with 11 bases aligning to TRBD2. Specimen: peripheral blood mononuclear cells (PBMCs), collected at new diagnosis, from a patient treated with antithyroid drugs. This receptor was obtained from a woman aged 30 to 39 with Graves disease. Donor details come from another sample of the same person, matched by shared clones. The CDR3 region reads CSASTTGLADQETQYF. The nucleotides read TGCAGTGCTAGCACAACGGGACTAGCGGACCAAGAGACCCAGTACTTC.